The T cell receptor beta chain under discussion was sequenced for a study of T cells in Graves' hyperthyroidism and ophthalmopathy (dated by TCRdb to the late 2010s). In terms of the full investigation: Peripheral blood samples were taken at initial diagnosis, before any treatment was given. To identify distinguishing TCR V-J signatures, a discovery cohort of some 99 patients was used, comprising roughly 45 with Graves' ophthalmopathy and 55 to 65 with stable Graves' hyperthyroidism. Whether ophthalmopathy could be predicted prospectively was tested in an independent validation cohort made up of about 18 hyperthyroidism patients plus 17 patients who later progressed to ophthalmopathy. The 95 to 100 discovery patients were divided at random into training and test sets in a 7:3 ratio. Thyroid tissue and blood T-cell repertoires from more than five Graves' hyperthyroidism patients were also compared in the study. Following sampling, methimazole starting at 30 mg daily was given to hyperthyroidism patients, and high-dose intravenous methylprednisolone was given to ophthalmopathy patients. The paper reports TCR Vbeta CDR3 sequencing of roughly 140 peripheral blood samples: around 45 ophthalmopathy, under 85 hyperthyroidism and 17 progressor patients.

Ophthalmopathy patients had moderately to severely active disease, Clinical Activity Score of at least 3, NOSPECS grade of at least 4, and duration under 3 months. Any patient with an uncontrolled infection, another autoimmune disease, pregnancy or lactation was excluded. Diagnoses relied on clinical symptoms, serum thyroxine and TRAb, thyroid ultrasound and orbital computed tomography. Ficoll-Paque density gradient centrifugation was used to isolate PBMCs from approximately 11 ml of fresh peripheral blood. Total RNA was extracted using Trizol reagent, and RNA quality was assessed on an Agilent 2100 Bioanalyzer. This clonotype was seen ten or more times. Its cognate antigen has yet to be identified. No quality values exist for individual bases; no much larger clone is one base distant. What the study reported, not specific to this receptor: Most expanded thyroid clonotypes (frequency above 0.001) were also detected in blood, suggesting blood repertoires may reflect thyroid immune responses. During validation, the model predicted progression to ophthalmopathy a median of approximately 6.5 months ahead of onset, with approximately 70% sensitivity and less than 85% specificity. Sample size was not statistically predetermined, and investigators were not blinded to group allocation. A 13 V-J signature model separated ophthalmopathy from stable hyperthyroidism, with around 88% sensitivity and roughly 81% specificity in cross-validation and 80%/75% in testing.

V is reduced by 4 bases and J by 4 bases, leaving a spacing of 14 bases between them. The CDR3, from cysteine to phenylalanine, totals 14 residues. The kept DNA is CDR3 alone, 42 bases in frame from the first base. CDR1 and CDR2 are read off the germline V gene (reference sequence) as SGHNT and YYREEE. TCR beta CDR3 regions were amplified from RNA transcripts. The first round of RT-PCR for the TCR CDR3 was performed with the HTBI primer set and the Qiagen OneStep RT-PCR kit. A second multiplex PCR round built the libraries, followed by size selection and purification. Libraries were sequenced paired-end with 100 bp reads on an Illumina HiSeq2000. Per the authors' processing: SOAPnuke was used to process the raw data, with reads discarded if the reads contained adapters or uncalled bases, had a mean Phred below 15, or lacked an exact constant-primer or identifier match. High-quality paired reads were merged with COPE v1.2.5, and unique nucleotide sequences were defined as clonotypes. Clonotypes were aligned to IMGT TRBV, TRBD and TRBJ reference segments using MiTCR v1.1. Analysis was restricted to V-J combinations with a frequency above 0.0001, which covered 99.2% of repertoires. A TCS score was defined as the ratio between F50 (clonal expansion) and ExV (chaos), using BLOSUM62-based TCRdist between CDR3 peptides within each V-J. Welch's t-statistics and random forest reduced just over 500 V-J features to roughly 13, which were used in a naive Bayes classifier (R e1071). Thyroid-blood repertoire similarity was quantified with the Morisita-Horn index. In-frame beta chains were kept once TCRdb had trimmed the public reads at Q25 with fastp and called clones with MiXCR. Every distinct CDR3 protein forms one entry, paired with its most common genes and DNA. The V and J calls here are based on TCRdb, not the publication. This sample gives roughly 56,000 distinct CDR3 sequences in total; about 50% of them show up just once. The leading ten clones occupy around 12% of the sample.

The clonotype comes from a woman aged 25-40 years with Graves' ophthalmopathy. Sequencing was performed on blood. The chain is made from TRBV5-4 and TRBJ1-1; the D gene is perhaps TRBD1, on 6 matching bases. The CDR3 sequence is CASSPDRRGTEAFF. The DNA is TGTGCCAGCAGCCCGGACAGAAGGGGCACTGAAGCTTTCTTT.